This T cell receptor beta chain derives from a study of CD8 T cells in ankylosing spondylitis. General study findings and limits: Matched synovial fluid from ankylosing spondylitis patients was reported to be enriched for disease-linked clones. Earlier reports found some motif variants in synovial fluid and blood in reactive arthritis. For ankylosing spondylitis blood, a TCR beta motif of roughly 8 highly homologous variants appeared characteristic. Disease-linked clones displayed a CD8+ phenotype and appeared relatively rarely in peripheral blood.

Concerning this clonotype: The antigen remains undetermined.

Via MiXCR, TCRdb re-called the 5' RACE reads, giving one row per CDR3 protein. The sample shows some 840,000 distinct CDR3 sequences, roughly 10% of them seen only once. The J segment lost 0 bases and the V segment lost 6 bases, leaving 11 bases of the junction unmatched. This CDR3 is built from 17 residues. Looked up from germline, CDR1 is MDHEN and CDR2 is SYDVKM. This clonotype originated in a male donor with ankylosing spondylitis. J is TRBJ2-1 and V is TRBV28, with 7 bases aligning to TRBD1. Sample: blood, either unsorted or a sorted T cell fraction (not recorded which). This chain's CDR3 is CASRSGQDAGSYNEQFF. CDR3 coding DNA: TGTGCCAGCAGGAGCGGACAGGACGCTGGCTCCTACAATGAGCAGTTCTTC.